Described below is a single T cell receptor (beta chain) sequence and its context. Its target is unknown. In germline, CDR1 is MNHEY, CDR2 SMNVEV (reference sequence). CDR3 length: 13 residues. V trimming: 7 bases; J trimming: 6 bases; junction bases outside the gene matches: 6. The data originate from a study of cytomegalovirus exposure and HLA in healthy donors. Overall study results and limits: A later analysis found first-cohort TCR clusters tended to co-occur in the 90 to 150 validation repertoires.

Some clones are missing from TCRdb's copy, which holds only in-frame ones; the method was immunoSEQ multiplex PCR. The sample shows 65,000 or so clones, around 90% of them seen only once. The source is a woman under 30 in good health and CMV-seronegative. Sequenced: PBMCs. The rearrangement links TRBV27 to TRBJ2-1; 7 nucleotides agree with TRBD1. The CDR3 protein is CASNDRVRNEQFF. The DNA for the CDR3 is TGTGCCAGCAACGACAGGGTACGCAATGAGCAGTTCTTC.